The next 20 T cell receptor beta chains were all read from a single sample in a study of T cells in Graves' hyperthyroidism and ophthalmopathy (dated by TCRdb to about 2019). The protocol used for the library was multiplex PCR. Data came from an Illumina HiSeq 2000. TCR beta CDR3 regions were amplified from RNA transcripts. For the first round of RT-PCR on the TCR CDR3, the HTBI primer set was used together with the Qiagen OneStep RT-PCR kit. Starting from the raw public reads, TCRdb applied fastp trimming at Q25, assembled clones with MiXCR and retained in-frame beta chains. Here each entry gathers all rows of one CDR3 protein and keeps the most common genes and DNA. Within this sample are over 500,000 distinct CDR3 sequences, with approximately 17% of them counted one time only. The ten largest clones add up to approximately 18% of the sample. Sequenced input: blood. The receptors shown here come from a woman younger than 30 with Graves' ophthalmopathy.

There are many counts of this clonotype. The J gene is TRBJ2-3, the V gene TRBV25-1; weak D call: TRBD2 (7 bases). The CDR3 runs 16 residues. V was cut by 4 bases and J by 2 bases, with 16 bases left in between. The germline gives CDR1 MGHDK, CDR2 SYGVNS. CDR3 coding DNA: TGTGCCAGCAGTGTGAGGGGGGGCGGATTCACAGATACGCAGTATTTT. Its protein is CASSVRGGGFTDTQYF.

This clonotype has at least ten counts. This chain connects TRBV29-1 to TRBJ1-1; no clear D gene. Trimming removed 6 bases from V and 5 bases from J, with 25 bases in between. CDR3 size: 16 residues. Germline CDR1 SQVTM, CDR2 ANQGSEA. The CDR3 here is CSVRSGLSPKGTEAFF. As DNA, the CDR3 is TGCAGCGTGCGTTCCGGGTTAAGCCCAAAGGGAACTGAAGCTTTCTTT. The full variable domain, with the rest looked up from reference TRBV29-1 and TRBJ1-1, is SAVISQKPSRDICQRGTSLTIQCQVDSQVTMMFWYRQQPGQSLTLIATANQGSEATYESGFVIDKFPISRPNLTFSTLTVSNMSPEDSSIYLCSVRSGLSPKGTEAFFGQGTRLTVV.

As DNA, the CDR3 is TGTGCCAGCAGTTTAGGGGCAGGGACCTACGAGCAGTACTTC. Translation: CASSLGAGTYEQYF. The J gene is TRBJ2-7, the V gene TRBV27; a weak D match, TRBD1 (5 bases). With 2 bases removed from V and 2 bases from J, the gap between germline ends came to 10 bases. Germline lookup yields CDR1 MNHEY and CDR2 SMNVEV (reference sequence). This CDR3 region has 14 residues.

This clonotype was observed a handful of times. Written as DNA, the CDR3 is TGTGCCAGCAGGGACAGTTACTGGAACCCGGAAAAACTGTTTTTT. Protein sequence: CASRDSYWNPEKLFF. The chain links TRBV6-1 to TRBJ1-4; TRBD1 might be the D (6 bases). V shed 6 bases and J shed 8 bases, with 19 bases lying between them. The CDR3 extends over 15 amino acids. Germline V gene sequence: CDR1 MNHNS, CDR2 SASEGT.

This clonotype was picked up a small number of times. J is TRBJ2-3 and V is TRBV30; D gene uncertain. Trimming cost V 0 bases and J 1 base, with 8 bases left between them. The CDR3 is 14 amino acids. Looked up from germline, CDR1 is GTSNPN and CDR2 is SVGIG (reference sequence). The CDR3 is CAWSVKGRTDTQYF. CDR3 in DNA: TGTGCCTGGAGTGTAAAGGGTCGCACAGATACGCAGTATTTT.

This chain joins TRBV7-2 and TRBJ2-1; 8 bases are shared with TRBD2. V shed 5 bases and J 4 bases; nucleotides not matched to a gene: 13. Germline V gene lookup returns CDR1 SGHTA and CDR2 FQGNSA. The CDR3 is 17 residues long. The CDR3 DNA sequence: TGTGCCAGCAGCCAGGAAAATAGCGGGGACGTATACAATGAGCAGTTCTTC. Amino acid sequence: CASSQENSGDVYNEQFF.

This clonotype has just one count. V is TRBV7-8 and J is TRBJ2-1; 13 positions agree with TRBD2. The CDR3 extends over 15 amino acids. The trim removed 3 bases at V and 7 bases at J, leaving 3 bases unmatched. Germline CDR1 SGHVS, CDR2 FQNEAQ. CDR3 in amino acids: CASSLGTSGKNEQFF. The CDR3 bases are TGTGCCAGCAGCTTGGGGACTAGCGGGAAGAATGAGCAGTTCTTC. Using reference TRBV7-8 and TRBJ2-1 for the parts outside the CDR3, the full variable domain is GAGVSQSPRYKVAKRGQDVALRCDPISGHVSLFWYQQALGQGPEFLTYFQNEAQLDKSGLPSDRFFAERPEGSVSTLKIQRTQQEDSAVYLCASSLGTSGKNEQFFGPGTRLTVL.

This clonotype was observed at least ten times. CDR3 amino acids: CAWRRASPLHF. CDR3 DNA: TGTGCCTGGAGGAGGGCTTCACCCCTCCACTTT. The V and J genes are TRBV30 and TRBJ1-6; no firm D call. From germline, CDR1 is GTSNPN and CDR2 SVGIG (reference sequence). The CDR3 is made up of 11 amino acids. With 3 bases removed from V and 9 bases from J, the gap between germline ends came to 6 bases.

CDR3 sequence (DNA): TGTGCCAGCAGAGCCCACCGGGACACGGGCAATGAGCAGTTCTTC. Protein product: CASRAHRDTGNEQFF. The gene calls are TRBV25-1 and TRBJ2-1; TRBD1 might be the D (6 bases). Germline CDR1 is MGHDK and CDR2 is SYGVNS. Deletions cut 6 bases from V and 6 bases from J, with 18 bases between. The length of the CDR3 is 15 residues.

This clonotype was counted many times. V is TRBV20-1 and J is TRBJ2-5, with 10 bases that match TRBD2. Germline V gene sequence: CDR1 DFQATT, CDR2 SNEGSKA (reference sequence). V dropped 1 base and J dropped 3; count of bases not matched to a gene: 2. The CDR3 is 14 amino acids. The CDR3 spells CSARVSGGEETQYF. In DNA, the CDR3 is TGCAGTGCTAGAGTCAGCGGGGGGGAAGAGACCCAGTACTTC.

The chain recombines TRBV11-2 with TRBJ1-2; D ambiguous. The germline V gene has CDR1 SGHAT and CDR2 FQNNGV. Trimming left V 2 bases short and J 4 bases short, with 5 bases between. The CDR3 is 12 amino acids. The CDR3 DNA follows: TGTGCCAGCAGCTTAATGGGCTATGGCTACACCTTC. The encoded protein is CASSLMGYGYTF.

The chain employs TRBV11-2 and TRBJ2-7; TRBD1 or TRBD2 may be the D gene (5 bases each). CDR1 is SGHAT, CDR2 FQNNGV, per germline. CDR3 length: 16 residues. V was pared by 3 bases and J by 6 bases, with 21 bases between. Here the CDR3 reads CASSFGTRARDGEQYF. DNA for the CDR3: TGTGCCAGCAGCTTCGGGACGCGCGCCCGAGATGGCGAGCAGTACTTC.

Ten or more counts support this clonotype. The chain carries TRBV2 and TRBJ2-3; no clear D. CDR3 length: 15 residues. Trimming took 5 bases from V and 3 from J, leaving 15 bases between them. CDR1 is SNHLY and CDR2 is FYNNEI in the germline V gene. The CDR3 is CASSSPGRATDTQYF. For the CDR3, the DNA is TGTGCCAGCAGTTCTCCCGGCCGAGCGACAGATACGCAGTATTTT. The full variable domain, its missing parts supplied by reference TRBV2 and TRBJ2-3, is EPEVTQTPSHQVTQMGQEVILRCVPISNHLYFYWYRQILGQKVEFLVSFYNNEISEKSEIFDDQFSVERPDGSNFTLKIRSTKLEDSAMYFCASSSPGRATDTQYFGPGTRLTVL.

This clonotype was recorded many times. This chain connects TRBV5-1 to TRBJ1-2, with D unresolved. The CDR3 extends over 12 amino acids. CDR1 is SGHRS and CDR2 is YFSETQ in the germline V gene. V was cut by 4 bases and J by 5 bases, with 9 bases left in between. The DNA of the CDR3 is TGCGCCAGCAGCCCAGTCGGGTATGGCTACACCTTC. It yields the protein CASSPVGYGYTF.

This clonotype came up a few times. The CDR3: CASSFAREWYEQYF. The CDR3 nucleotides are TGTGCCAGCAGTTTCGCGCGGGAGTGGTACGAGCAGTACTTC. The V and J genes are TRBV28 and TRBJ2-7; 7 bases are shared with TRBD2. This CDR3 region has 14 residues. V shed 3 bases and J 4 bases; nucleotides not matched to a gene: 6. The germline V gene encodes CDR1 MDHEN and CDR2 SYDVKM.

This clonotype turned up a few times. The V and J genes are TRBV6-1 and TRBJ2-2; 9 bases map to TRBD1. Trimming took 4 bases from V and 6 from J; bases not matched to a gene: 15. The germline V gene has CDR1 MNHNS and CDR2 SASEGT. CDR3 length: 18 residues. Here the CDR3 DNA reads TGTGCCAGCAGTGTGTTCCCTACCGGGACAGGGAGGGCCGGGGAGCTGTTTTTT. Amino acid sequence: CASSVFPTGTGRAGELFF.

The chain employs TRBV9 and TRBJ2-1; D is perhaps TRBD2 (6 bases). This CDR3 contains 14 residues. The germline V gene has CDR1 SGDLS and CDR2 YYNGEE. V was shortened by 3 bases and J by 1 base, with 8 bases between the two germline ends. The CDR3 protein is CASSDLASYNEQFF. The CDR3 DNA reads TGTGCCAGCAGCGACCTAGCGTCCTACAATGAGCAGTTCTTC.

The rearrangement uses TRBV10-2 and TRBJ2-1; 8 bases are shared with TRBD1. V gave up 3 bases and J gave up 4 bases; unmatched junction bases: 11. Germline CDR1 reads WSHSY; CDR2 reads SAAADI. This CDR3 region has 17 residues. CDR3: CASSEVGGGTGYNEQFF. The CDR3 DNA is TGCGCCAGCAGTGAAGTTGGTGGCGGGACAGGTTACAATGAGCAGTTCTTC.

This clonotype has a count of ten or more. The chain is built from TRBV28 and TRBJ1-1, with 9 bases matching TRBD1. Trimming cost V 8 bases and J 5 bases; bases outside gene matches: 15. In germline, CDR1 is MDHEN, CDR2 SYDVKM. The CDR3 totals 16 residues. CDR3 coding DNA: TGTGCCAGCCTGACGATCGGGGACAGGGCGGAAACTGAAGCTTTCTTT. This sequence encodes CASLTIGDRAETEAFF.

The chain couples TRBV7-3 to TRBJ2-1, with D unresolved. There are 13 residues in the CDR3. Trimming removed 2 bases from V and 7 bases from J, with 9 bases in between. Per germline, CDR1 SGHTA and CDR2 FQGTGA. CDR3 nucleotides: TGTGCCAGCAGCTTATTTACAGAAAATGAGCAGTTCTTC. It yields the protein CASSLFTENEQFF.